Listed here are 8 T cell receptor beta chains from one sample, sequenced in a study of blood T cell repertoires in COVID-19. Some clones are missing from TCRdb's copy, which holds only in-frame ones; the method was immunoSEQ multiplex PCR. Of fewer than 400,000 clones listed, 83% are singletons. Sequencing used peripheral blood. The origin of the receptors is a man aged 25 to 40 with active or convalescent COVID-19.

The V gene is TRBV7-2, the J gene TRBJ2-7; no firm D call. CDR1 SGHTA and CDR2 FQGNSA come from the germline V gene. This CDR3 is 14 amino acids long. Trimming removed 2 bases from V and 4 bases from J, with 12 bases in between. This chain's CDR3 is CASSLSRLQYEQYF. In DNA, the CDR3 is TGTGCCAGCAGCTTAAGCCGGTTGCAATACGAGCAGTACTTC.

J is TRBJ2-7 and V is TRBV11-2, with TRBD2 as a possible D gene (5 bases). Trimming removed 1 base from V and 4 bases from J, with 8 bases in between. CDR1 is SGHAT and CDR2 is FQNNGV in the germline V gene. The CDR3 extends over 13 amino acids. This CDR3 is CASSLGGGYEQYF. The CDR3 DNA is TGTGCCAGCAGCTTAGGTGGCGGGTACGAGCAGTACTTC.

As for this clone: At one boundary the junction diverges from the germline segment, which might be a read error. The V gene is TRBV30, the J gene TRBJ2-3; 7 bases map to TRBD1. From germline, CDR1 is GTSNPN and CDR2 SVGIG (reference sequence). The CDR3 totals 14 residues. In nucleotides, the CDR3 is TGTGCCGGGAGCCAGGACAGGAGCACAGATACGCAGTATTTT. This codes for CAGSQDRSTDTQYF.

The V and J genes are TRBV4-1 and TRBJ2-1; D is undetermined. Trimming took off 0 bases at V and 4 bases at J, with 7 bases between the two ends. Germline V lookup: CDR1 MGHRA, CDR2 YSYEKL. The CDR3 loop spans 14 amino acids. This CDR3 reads CASSQDPLYNEQFF. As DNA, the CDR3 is TGCGCCAGCAGCCAAGACCCCCTTTACAATGAGCAGTTCTTC.

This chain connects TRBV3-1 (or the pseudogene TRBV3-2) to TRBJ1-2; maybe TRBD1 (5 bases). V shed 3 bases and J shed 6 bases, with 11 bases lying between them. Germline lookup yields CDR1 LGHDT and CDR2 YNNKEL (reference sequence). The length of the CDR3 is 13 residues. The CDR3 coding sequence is TGTGCCAGCAGCCACCAGGGTAGGGATGGCTACACCTTC. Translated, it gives CASSHQGRDGYTF.

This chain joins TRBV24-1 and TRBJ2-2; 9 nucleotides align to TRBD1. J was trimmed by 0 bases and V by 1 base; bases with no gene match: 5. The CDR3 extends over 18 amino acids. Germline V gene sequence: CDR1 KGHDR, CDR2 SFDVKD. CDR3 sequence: CATSDFRRQGANTGELFF. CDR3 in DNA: TGTGCCACCAGTGATTTCCGTCGACAGGGGGCGAACACCGGGGAGCTGTTTTTT.

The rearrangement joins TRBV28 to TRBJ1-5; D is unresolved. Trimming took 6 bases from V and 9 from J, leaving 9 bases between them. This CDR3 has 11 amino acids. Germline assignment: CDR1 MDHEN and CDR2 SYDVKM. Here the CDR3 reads CASSSRWPQHF. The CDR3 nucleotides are TGTGCCAGCAGCTCCCGTTGGCCCCAGCATTTT.

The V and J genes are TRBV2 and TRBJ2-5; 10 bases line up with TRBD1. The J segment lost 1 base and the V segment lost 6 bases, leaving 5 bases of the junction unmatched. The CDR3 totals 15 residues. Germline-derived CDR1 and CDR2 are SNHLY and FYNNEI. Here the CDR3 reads CASRADRGFQETQYF. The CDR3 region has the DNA TGTGCCAGCAGGGCGGACAGGGGGTTCCAAGAGACCCAGTACTTC.